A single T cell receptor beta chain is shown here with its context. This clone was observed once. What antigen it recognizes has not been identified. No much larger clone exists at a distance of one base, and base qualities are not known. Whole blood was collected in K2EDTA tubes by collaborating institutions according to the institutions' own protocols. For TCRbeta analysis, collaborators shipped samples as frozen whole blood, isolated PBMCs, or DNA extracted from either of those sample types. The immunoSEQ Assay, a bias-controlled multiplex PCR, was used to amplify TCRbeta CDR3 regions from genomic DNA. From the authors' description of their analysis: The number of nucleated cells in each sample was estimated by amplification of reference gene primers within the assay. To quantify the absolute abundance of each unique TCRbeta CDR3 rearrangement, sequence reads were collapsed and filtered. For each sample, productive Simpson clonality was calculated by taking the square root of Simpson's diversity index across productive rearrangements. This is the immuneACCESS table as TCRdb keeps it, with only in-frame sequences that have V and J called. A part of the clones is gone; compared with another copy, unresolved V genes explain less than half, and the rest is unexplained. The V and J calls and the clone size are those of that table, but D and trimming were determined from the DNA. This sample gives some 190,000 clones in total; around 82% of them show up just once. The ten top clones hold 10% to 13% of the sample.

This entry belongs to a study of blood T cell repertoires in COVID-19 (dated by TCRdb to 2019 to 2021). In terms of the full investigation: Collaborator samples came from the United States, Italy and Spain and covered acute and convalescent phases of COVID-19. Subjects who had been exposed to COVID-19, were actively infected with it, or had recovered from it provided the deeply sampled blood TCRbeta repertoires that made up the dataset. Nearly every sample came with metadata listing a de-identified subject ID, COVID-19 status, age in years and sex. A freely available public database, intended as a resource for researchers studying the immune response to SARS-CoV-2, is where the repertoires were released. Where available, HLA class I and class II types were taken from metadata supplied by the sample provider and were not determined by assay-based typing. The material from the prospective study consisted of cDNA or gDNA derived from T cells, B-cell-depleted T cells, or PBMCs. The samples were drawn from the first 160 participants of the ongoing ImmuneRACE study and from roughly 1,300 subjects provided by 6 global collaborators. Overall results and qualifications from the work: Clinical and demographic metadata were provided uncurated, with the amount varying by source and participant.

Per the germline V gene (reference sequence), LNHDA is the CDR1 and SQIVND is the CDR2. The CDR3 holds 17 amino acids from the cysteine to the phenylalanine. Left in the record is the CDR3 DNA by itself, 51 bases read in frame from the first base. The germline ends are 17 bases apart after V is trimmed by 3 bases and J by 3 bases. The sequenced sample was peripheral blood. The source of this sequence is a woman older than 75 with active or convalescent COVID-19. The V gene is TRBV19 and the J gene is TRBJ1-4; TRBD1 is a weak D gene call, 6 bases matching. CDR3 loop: CASSIPQGLDPNEKLFF. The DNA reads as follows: TGTGCCAGTAGTATCCCCCAGGGGTTGGATCCTAATGAAAAACTGTTTTTT.